The present entry profiles one T cell receptor (beta chain) with its context. As yet, its antigen is unknown. This sample was taken from a study of T cell responses to AZD1222 COVID-19 vaccine. Broader study findings: Along spike, vaccine-associated CD4 TCRs were found throughout, with dominance at 160-218 and 743-854. Seropositivity was recorded at baseline in only a handful of AZD1222 recipients.

TCRdb's copy holds only in-frame clones and misses some; the assay was immunoSEQ multiplex PCR. This sample carries some 130,000 clones, more than 85% of them seen once, and the ten largest clones take over 2.5%. The CDR3 contains 15 residues. This receptor was taken from an adult in good health. The genes are TRBV21-1 and TRBJ1-5. TRBV21-1 is an annotated pseudogene. The sequences come from peripheral blood, collected on day 0 of AZD1222 vaccination. The CDR3 DNA reads TGTGCCAGCAGCGGCGATAGGCCGACCAATCAGCCCCAGCATTTT. Amino acid sequence: CASSGDRPTNQPQHF.